This T cell receptor beta chain comes out of a study of OX40 agonist ivuxolimab in advanced cancers. Background on the study: Patients received intravenous ivuxolimab every 2 weeks at 0.01 to 10 mg/kg. Study-wide results and limits: Low levels of normalized T-cell clonal expansion also appeared in some nonresponders.

Germline V gene lookup returns CDR1 MNHNS and CDR2 SASEGT. There are 15 residues in the CDR3. The junction had 8 bases not matched to a gene; V was cut back by 8 bases and J by 3 bases. In regard to this clone: Its antigen is not identified.

Patients were ruled out by autoimmune disease history or systemic immunosuppression. The investigators sampled blood at baseline, at cycle 4 day 1, and at cycle 7 day 1. Sequencing used immunoSEQ multiplex PCR; TCRdb keeps in-frame clones, though not all of them. The sample lists about 60,000 clones; roughly 85% were seen once. The rearrangement joins TRBV6-1 to TRBJ2-1, with 9 bases identical to TRBD2. This receptor was identified in an adult with an advanced solid tumor such as melanoma, head and neck, liver or kidney cancer. Sample: CD4+ or CD8+ T cells sorted from blood, taken in a trial of the OX40 agonist ivuxolimab. The DNA for the CDR3 is TGTGCCAGCGCAAAGCGGGAGGTGAACTACAATGAGCAGTTCTTC. Its protein is CASAKREVNYNEQFF.